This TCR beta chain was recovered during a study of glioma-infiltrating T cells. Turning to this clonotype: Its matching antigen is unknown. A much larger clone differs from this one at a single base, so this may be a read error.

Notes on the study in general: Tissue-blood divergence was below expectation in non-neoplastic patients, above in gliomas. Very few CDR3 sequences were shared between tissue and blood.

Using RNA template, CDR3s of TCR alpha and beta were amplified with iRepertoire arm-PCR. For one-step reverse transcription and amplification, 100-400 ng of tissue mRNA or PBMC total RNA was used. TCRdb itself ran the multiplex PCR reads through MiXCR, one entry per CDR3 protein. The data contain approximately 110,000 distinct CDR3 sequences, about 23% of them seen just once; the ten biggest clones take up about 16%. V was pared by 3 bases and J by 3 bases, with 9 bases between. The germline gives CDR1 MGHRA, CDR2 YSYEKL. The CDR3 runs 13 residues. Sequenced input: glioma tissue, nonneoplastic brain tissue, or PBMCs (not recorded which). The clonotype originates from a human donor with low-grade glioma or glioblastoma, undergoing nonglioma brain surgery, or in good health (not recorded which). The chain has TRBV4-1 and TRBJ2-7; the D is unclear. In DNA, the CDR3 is TGCGCCAGCAGCCATGATCAAAGCTACGAGCAGTACTTC. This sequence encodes CASSHDQSYEQYF.